The 10 T cell receptor beta chains below all came from one sample that was sequenced in a study of cytomegalovirus exposure and HLA in healthy donors. Vbeta (60) and Jbeta (13) primers were used in the PCR. Using immunoSEQ multiplex PCR, the repertoire was profiled, and TCRdb retains in-frame clones only, with some absent. The sample shows about 190,000 clones, more than 80% of them seen only once. Sample: PBMCs. These receptors were collected from a woman aged 45-59 years in good health and CMV-seropositive.

The CDR3 reads CASTSGGSSYNEQFF. CDR3 DNA: TGTGCCAGCACCTCGGGGGGGAGCTCCTACAATGAGCAGTTCTTC. This chain uses TRBV6-5 with TRBJ2-1, with TRBD2 matching over 8 bases. This CDR3 has 15 residues. J was trimmed by 0 bases and V by 7 bases; bases with no gene match: 5. Germline V CDR1 and CDR2: MNHEY, SVGAGI.

This clone showed up just a few times. The chain couples TRBV7-8 to TRBJ2-7, with D maybe TRBD1 (5 bases). Per the germline V gene, CDR1 is SGHVS and CDR2 is FQNEAQ. The CDR3 sequence is 14 residues long. V was clipped by 5 bases and J by 2 bases, with 13 bases between them. DNA of the CDR3: TGTGCCAGCAGCCCTATGGGGCAAACCTACGAGCAGTACTTC. Protein sequence: CASSPMGQTYEQYF.

With respect to this clone: The same CDR3 arises from other DNA sequences in this sample as well. The chain's CDR3 is CASSPGGLAKNIQYF. CDR3 nucleotides: TGTGCCAGTAGTCCCGGTGGGCTAGCCAAAAACATTCAGTACTTC. The chain joins TRBV19 to TRBJ2-4; D gene uncertain. CDR3 size: 15 residues. The V gene lost 5 bases and the J gene lost 0 bases, with 11 bases spanning the gap. CDR1 is LNHDA and CDR2 is SQIVND in the germline V gene (reference sequence). The full variable domain, rest sourced from reference TRBV19 and TRBJ2-4, is DGGITQSPKYLFRKEGQNVTLSCEQNLNHDAMYWYRQDPGQGLRLIYYSQIVNDFQKGDIAEGYSVSREKKESFPLTVTSAQKNPTAFYLCASSPGGLAKNIQYFGAGTRLSVL.

Points on this clone: Germline and junction disagree at one end, which may indicate a read error. Other nucleotide sequences in the sample specify the same CDR3. The V gene is TRBV7-9, the J gene TRBJ1-2, with TRBD1 matching 9 bases. The CDR3 is made up of 16 amino acids. Germline loops: CDR1 SEHNR, CDR2 FQNEAQ (reference sequence). Here the CDR3 DNA reads TGTGCCAGCAGCTTGTCCTCCGGGACAGGGCTCGATGGTTACACCTTC. Its protein product is CASSLSSGTGLDGYTF.

This sequence joins TRBV19 and TRBJ1-1; possible D gene TRBD1, 6 bases. The germline gives CDR1 LNHDA, CDR2 SQIVND (reference sequence). V gave up 5 bases and J gave up 9 bases, with 22 bases separating them. The CDR3 consists of 15 residues. The chain's CDR3 is CASSGPPQGPTKAFF. CDR3 DNA: TGTGCCAGTAGTGGACCCCCGCAGGGGCCGACTAAAGCTTTCTTT.

This chain links TRBV9 with TRBJ2-1, with TRBD2 matching 11 bases. The V and J ends lost 7 bases and 5 bases, in that order; junction bases with no gene match: 8. The germline V gene has CDR1 SGDLS and CDR2 YYNGEE. This CDR3 is built from 15 residues. Here the CDR3 DNA reads TGTGCCAGCGGCGGGACTAGCGGACACCACAATGAGCAGTTCTTC. This encodes CASGGTSGHHNEQFF.

This chain uses TRBV25-1 with TRBJ1-1; 8 bases map to TRBD1. The CDR3 spans 15 residues. With 5 bases clipped from V and 3 bases from J, the junction kept 8 bases outside the gene matches. The germline V gene has CDR1 MGHDK and CDR2 SYGVNS. Here the CDR3 DNA reads TGTGCCAGCAGTAATACAGGGGGGGGGTACACTGAAGCTTTCTTT. Amino acid sequence: CASSNTGGGYTEAFF.

The chain uses TRBV7-8 and TRBJ2-3, with 13 bases matching TRBD2. J lost 6 bases, V lost 1 base, and 7 bases had no gene match. The CDR3 is 17 residues long. Germline CDR1 and CDR2: SGHVS and FQNEAQ. The CDR3 here is CASSLGGLAGIVDTQYF. The CDR3 nucleotides read TGTGCCAGCAGCTTAGGGGGACTAGCGGGGATCGTGGATACGCAGTATTTT.

The chain couples TRBV7-9 to TRBJ2-1; 9 bases match TRBD1. Germline CDR1 is SEHNR and CDR2 is FQNEAQ (reference sequence). CDR3 length: 18 amino acids. V was clipped by 4 bases and J by 5 bases; unmatched bases: 15. For the CDR3, the DNA is TGTGCCAGCAGCTCCCGGGACAGGGTATCTCTGGGTCACAATGAGCAGTTCTTC. Amino acid sequence: CASSSRDRVSLGHNEQFF. Combining the CDR3 with reference TRBV7-9 and TRBJ2-1 gives the whole variable domain DTGVSQNPRHKITKRGQNVTFRCDPISEHNRLYWYRQTLGQGPEFLTYFQNEAQLEKSRLLSDRFSAERPKGSFSTLEIQRTEQGDSAMYLCASSSRDRVSLGHNEQFFGPGTRLTVL.

This chain's CDR3 is CASSLRGQDEAFF. The DNA for the CDR3 is TGTGCCAGCAGCCTAAGGGGGCAAGATGAAGCTTTCTTT. J is TRBJ1-1 and V is TRBV7-9; 7 nucleotides match TRBD1. Germline V gene data show CDR1 as SEHNR and CDR2 as FQNEAQ (reference sequence). Trimming removed 5 bases from V and 7 bases from J; junction bases left unmatched: 7. The CDR3 is 13 residues long.